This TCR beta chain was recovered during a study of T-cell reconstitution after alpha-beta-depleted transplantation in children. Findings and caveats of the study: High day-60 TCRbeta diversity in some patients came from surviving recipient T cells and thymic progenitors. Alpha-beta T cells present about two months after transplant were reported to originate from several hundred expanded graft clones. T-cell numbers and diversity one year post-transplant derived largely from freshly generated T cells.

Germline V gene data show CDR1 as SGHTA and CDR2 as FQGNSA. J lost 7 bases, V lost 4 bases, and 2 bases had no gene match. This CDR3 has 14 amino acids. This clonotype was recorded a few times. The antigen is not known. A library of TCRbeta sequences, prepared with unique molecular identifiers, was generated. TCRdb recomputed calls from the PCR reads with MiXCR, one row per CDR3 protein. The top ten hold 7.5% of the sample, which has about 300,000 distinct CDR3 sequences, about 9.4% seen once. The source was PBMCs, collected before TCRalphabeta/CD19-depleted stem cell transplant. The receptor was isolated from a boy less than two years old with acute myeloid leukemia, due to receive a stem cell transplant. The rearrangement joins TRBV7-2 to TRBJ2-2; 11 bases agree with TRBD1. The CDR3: CASSWGQGVGELFF. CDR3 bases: TGTGCCAGCAGCTGGGGACAGGGGGTCGGGGAGCTGTTTTTT. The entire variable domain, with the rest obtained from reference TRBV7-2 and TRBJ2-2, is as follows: GAGVSQSPSNKVTEKGKDVELRCDPISGHTALYWYRQSLGQGLEFLIYFQGNSAPDKSGLPSDRFSAERTGGSVSTLTIQRTQQEDSAVYLCASSWGQGVGELFFGEGSRLTVL.